The 3 T cell receptor beta chains below come from one sample, sequenced in a study of beta chain features in type 1 diabetes. All of the isolated RNA was reverse transcribed, so expressed TCRB transcripts were sequenced. TCRdb's copy holds only in-frame clones and misses some; the assay was immunoSEQ multiplex PCR. The table records about 230,000 clones, about 10% of them present only once. Sequences were obtained from naive CD4+ T cells from blood. These receptors all come from a young woman in good health.

Of note for this clone: An end of the junction differs from the germline gene, which may be a read error. The chain is built from TRBV5-4 and TRBJ1-1; D gene uncertain. The CDR3 is 15 amino acids. Germline V CDR1 and CDR2: SGHNT, YYREEE (reference sequence). The CDR3 loop reads CASSFTKSSNTEVFF. CDR3 bases: TGTGCCAGCAGCTTCACTAAATCTAGTAACACTGAAGTTTTCTTT.

This clone was counted a few times. The gene calls are TRBV7-2 and TRBJ2-1, with a weak D call TRBD2 (6 bases). Between the trimmed V and J ends, which lost 3 bases and 0 bases, there was a span of 12 bases. CDR1 is SGHTA, CDR2 FQGNSA, per germline. CDR3 length equals 16 residues. DNA of the CDR3: TGTGCCAGCAGCTTCGGGGACTGGAGCTCCTACAATGAGCAGTTCTTC. Translated: CASSFGDWSSYNEQFF.

V gene TRBV5-6 combines with J gene TRBJ2-7; tentatively, D is TRBD2 (7 bases). CDR3 length equals 14 residues. Trimming stripped 0 bases from V and 2 bases from J, with 9 bases between. The germline gives CDR1 SGHDT, CDR2 YYEEEE. The CDR3 DNA reads TGTGCCAGCAGCTTGGTAGGGGGGGCCTACGAGCAGTACTTC. Residues: CASSLVGGAYEQYF.